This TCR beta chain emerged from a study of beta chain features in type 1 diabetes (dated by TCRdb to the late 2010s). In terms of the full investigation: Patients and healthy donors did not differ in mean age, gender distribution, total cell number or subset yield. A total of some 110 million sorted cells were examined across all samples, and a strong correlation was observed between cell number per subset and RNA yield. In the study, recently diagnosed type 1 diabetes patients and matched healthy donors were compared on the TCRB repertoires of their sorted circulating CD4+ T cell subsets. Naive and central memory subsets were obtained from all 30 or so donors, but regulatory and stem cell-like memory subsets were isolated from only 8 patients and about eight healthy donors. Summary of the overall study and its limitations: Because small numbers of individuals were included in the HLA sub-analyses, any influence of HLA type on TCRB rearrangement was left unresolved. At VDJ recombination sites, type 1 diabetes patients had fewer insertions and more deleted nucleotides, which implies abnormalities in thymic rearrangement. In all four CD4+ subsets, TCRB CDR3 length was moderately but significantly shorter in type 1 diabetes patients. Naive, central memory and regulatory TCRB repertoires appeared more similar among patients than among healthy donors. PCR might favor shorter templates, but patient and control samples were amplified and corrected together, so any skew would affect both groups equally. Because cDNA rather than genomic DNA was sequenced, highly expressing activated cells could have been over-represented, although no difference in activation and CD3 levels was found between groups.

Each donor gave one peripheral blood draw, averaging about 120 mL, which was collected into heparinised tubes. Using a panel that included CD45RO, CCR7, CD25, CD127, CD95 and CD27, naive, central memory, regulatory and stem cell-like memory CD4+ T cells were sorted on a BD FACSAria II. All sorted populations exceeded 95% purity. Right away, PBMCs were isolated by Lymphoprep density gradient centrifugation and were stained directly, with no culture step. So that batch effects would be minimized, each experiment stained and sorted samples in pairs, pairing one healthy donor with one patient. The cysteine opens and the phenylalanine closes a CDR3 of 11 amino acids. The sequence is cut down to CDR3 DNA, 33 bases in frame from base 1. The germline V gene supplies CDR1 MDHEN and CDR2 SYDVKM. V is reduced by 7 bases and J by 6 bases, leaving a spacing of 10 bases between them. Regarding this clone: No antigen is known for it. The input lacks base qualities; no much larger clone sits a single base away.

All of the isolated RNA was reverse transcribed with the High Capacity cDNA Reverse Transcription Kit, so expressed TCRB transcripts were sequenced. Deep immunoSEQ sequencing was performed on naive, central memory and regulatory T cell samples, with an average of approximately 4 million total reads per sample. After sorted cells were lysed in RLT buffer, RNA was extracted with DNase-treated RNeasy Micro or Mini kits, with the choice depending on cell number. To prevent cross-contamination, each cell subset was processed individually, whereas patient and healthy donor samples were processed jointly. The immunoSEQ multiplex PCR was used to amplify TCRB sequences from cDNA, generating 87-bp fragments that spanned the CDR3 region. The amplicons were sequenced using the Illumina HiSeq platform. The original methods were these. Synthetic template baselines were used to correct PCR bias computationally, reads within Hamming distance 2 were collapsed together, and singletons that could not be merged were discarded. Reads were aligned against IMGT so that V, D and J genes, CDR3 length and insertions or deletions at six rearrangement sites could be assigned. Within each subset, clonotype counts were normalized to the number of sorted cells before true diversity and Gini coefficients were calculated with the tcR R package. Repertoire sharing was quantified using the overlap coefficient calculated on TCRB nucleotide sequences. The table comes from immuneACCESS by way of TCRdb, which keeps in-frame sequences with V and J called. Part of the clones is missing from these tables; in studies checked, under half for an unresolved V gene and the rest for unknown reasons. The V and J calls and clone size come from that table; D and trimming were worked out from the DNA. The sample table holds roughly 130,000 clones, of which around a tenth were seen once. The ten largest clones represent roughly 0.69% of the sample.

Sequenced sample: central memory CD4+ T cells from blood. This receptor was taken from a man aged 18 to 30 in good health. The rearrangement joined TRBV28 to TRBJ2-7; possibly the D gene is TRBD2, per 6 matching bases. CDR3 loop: CASTLGGEQYF. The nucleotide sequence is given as TGTGCCAGCACCCTCGGGGGCGAGCAGTACTTC.